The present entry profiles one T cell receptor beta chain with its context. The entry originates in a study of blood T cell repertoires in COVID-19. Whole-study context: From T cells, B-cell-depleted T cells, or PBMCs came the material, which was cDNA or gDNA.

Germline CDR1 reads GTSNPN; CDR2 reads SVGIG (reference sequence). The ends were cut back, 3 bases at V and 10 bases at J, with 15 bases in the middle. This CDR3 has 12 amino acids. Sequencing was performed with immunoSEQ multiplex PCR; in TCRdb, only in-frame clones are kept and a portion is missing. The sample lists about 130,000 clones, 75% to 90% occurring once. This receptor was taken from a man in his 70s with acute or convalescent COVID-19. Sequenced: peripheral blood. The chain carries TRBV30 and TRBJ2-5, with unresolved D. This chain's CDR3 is CAWRAAYHIQYF. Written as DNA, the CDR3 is TGTGCCTGGAGGGCGGCTTATCACATCCAGTACTTC.